This T cell receptor beta chain was found in a study of vaccination effects on CD4 cells after COVID-19. Findings and caveats of the study: Small numbers of convalescent patients limited the study. It also lacked early post-infection timepoints.

The ViraFEST assay expanded antigen-specific CD4+ T cells with viral peptide pools before sequencing. Cultured cells yielded isolated CD4+ T cells after 10 days. Previously uninfected by SARS-CoV-2, the vaccine recipients also showed negative nucleocapsid antibodies. About this clone: Its antigen remains unknown.

V was cut by 7 bases and J by 3 bases, with 6 bases left in between. CDR3 length equals 12 residues. Produced via immunoSEQ multiplex PCR; TCRdb's table is partial and in-frame only. The table lists 77,000 or so clones, 60% to 85% of them singletons. The sequences come from CD4+ T cells from PBMCs cultured with SARS-CoV-2 spike peptides, collected before COVID-19 vaccination. This TCR was recovered from a human donor who received a COVID-19 vaccine. The chain joins TRBV12-3 or TRBV12-4 to TRBJ1-4; D is unclear. Here the CDR3 reads CASKRANEKLFF. CDR3 coding DNA: TGTGCCAGCAAGAGGGCTAATGAAAAACTGTTTTTT.